This TCR beta chain comes out of a study of blood T cell repertoires in COVID-19. On the study more broadly: Samples representing acute and convalescent COVID-19 were sourced from the United States, Italy and Spain. From T cells, B-cell-depleted T cells, or PBMCs came the material, which was cDNA or gDNA.

Libraries were prepared by immunoSEQ multiplex PCR; TCRdb keeps only in-frame clonotypes and omits some of them. The table records roughly 180,000 clones, under 90% of them present only once. Residents of 24 US areas, aged roughly 18 to 89 years, made up the participants. Participants were placed into cohorts based on the clinical history they reported. The CDR3 is made up of 13 amino acids. V was pared by 5 bases and J by 11 bases, with 16 bases between. Germline V gene data show CDR1 as SGHDN and CDR2 as FVKESK. Sequenced sample: PBMCs or T cells enriched from blood (not recorded which). The genes are TRBV14 and TRBJ2-4; D unresolved. The clonotype originates from a man in his sixties who had recovered from COVID-19. The CDR3, as DNA: TGTGCCAGCAGCAGAGAGGTGACTGGCTTTCAGTACTTC. It yields the protein CASSREVTGFQYF.